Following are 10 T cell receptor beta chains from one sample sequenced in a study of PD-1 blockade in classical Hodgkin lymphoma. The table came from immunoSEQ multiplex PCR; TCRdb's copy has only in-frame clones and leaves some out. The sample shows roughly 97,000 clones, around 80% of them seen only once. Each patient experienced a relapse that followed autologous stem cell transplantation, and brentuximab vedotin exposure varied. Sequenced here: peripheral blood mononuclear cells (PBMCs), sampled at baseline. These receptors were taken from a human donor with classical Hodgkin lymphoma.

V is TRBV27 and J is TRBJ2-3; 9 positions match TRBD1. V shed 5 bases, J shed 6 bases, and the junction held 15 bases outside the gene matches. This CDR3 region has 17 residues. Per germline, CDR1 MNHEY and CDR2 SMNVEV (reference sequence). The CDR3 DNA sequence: TGTGCCAGCAGTAGTACCTTAGACAGGGGGGGTGGGGATACGCAGTATTTT. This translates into CASSSTLDRGGGDTQYF.

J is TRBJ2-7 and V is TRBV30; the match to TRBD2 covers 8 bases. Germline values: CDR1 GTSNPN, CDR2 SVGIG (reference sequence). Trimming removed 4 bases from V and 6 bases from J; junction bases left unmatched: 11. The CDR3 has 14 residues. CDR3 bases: TGTGCCTGGACATCCTATAGCGGGAATGTCGAGCAGTACTTC. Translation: CAWTSYSGNVEQYF. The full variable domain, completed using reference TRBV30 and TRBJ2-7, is SQTIHQWPATLVQPVGSPLSLECTVEGTSNPNLYWYRQAAGRGLQLLFYSVGIGQISSEVPQNLSASRPQDRQFILSSKKLLLSDSGFYLCAWTSYSGNVEQYFGPGTRLTVT.

CDR3 loop: CATSRDRGAAETQYF. The CDR3 DNA sequence: TGTGCCACCAGCAGAGATAGAGGTGCGGCGGAGACCCAGTACTTC. The V and J genes are TRBV15 and TRBJ2-5; D is unresolved. CDR1 and CDR2 from the germline V gene are LNHNV and YYDKDF (reference sequence). The CDR3 length is 15 residues. The V and J ends lost 0 bases and 5 bases respectively, with 13 bases between them.

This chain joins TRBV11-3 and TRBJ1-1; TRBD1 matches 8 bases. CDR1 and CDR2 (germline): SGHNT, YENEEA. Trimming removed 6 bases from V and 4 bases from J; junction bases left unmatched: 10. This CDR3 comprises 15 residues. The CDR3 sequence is CASRAGGSAGTEAFF. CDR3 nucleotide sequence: TGTGCCAGCAGGGCAGGGGGCAGTGCTGGCACTGAAGCTTTCTTT.

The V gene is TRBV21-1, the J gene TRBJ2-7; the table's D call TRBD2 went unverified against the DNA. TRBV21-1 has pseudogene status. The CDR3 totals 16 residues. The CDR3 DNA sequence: TGTGCCAGCAGCAAAGCGGTCCCAGCGGGAGTAACCGAGCAGTACTTC. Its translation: CASSKAVPAGVTEQYF.

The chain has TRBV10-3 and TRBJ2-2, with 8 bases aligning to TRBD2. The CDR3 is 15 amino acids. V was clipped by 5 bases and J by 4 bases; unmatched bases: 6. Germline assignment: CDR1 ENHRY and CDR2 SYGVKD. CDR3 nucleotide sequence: TGTGCCATCAGTCCCCGGACTAGCTCCACCGGGGAGCTGTTTTTT. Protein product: CAISPRTSSTGELFF.

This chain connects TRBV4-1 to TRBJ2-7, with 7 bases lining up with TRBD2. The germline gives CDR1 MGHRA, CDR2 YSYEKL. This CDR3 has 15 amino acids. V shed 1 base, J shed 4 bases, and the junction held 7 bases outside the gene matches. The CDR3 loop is CASSQGEAGIYEQYF. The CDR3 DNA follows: TGCGCCAGCAGCCAAGGGGAAGCGGGAATTTACGAGCAGTACTTC.

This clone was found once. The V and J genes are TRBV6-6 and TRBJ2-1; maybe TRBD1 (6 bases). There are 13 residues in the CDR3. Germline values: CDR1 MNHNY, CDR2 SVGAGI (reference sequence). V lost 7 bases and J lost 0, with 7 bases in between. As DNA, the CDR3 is TGTGCCAGCACACAGGGCTCCTACAATGAGCAGTTCTTC. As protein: CASTQGSYNEQFF.

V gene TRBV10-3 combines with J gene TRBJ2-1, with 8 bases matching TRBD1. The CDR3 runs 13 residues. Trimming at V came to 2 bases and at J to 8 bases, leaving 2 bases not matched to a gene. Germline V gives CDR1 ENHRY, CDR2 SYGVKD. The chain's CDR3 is CAISEGQGDEQFF. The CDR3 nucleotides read TGTGCCATCAGTGAGGGACAGGGTGATGAGCAGTTCTTC.

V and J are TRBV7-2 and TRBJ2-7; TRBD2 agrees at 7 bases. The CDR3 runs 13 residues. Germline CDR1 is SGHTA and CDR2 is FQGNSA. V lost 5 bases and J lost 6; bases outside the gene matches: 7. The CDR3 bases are TGTGCCAGCAGCCGAGACCCGGGAGGCGAGCAGTACTTC. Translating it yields CASSRDPGGEQYF.